This TCR beta chain was observed in a study of T cell responses to AZD1222 COVID-19 vaccine. Some clones are missing from TCRdb's copy, which holds only in-frame ones; the method was immunoSEQ multiplex PCR. The data show about 190,000 clones, 80% to 95% seen once. CDR3 length equals 15 residues. The V end was cut by 2 bases, the J end by 8 bases, with 16 bases between. Germline-derived CDR1 and CDR2 are SNHLY and FYNNEI. The receptor was isolated from an adult in good health. This specimen consisted of peripheral blood, obtained on day 0 of AZD1222 vaccination. The V call is TRBV2, the J call TRBJ2-1; D not certain. The CDR3 nucleotides are TGTGCCAGCAGTGAACGGTGGGCTAGTGAGGATGAGCAGTTCTTC. The encoded protein is CASSERWASEDEQFF.